These 5 T cell receptor beta chains came from one sample sequenced in a study of blood T cells in healthy people across ages. Primers used in a second PCR of about 7 to 11 cycles were a sample-barcoded 5' primer and a J-beta primer mix. TCRdb recomputed calls from the 5' RACE reads with MiXCR, one row per CDR3 protein. The sample consists of under 2,000,000 distinct CDR3 sequences, about 49% of them appearing once. Specimen: blood. Source of these receptors: a woman in her forties in good health.

The chain recombines TRBV20-1 with TRBJ2-1; weak D call: TRBD1 (5 bases). The V gene lost 6 bases and the J gene lost 6 bases, with 15 bases spanning the gap. The germline V gene has CDR1 DFQATT and CDR2 SNEGSKA (reference sequence). This CDR3 is built from 13 residues. The CDR3 sequence is CSAEDDRFNEQFF. Here the CDR3 DNA reads TGCAGTGCGGAAGACGACAGATTCAATGAGCAGTTCTTC.

The rearrangement uses TRBV7-2 and TRBJ2-1, with 9 bases fitting TRBD2. After removal of 1 base from V and 6 bases from J, the junction contained 4 bases not matched to a gene. This CDR3 region has 15 residues. Germline V gene sequence: CDR1 SGHTA, CDR2 FQGNSA. The CDR3 DNA follows: TGTGCCAGCAGCTTAGGGATAGCGGGGGCCAATGAGCAGTTCTTC. Its translation: CASSLGIAGANEQFF.

This sequence joins TRBV9 and TRBJ1-2; tentatively, D is TRBD1 (5 bases). In germline, CDR1 is SGDLS, CDR2 YYNGEE. The V end lost 0 bases, the J end lost 11 bases, and 14 bases lay between the germline ends. The CDR3 consists of 13 residues. The CDR3 coding sequence is TGTGCCAGCAGCGTAGACGGACACCCAGGATACACCTTC. Translated: CASSVDGHPGYTF. Full variable domain (rest looked up from reference TRBV9 and TRBJ1-2): DSGVTQTPKHLITATGQRVTLRCSPRSGDLSVYWYQQSLDQGLQFLIQYYNGEERAKGNILERFSAQQFPDLHSELNLSSLELGDSALYFCASSVDGHPGYTFGSGTRLTVV.

This clonotype was found a few times. This may be a read error, as it is one base from a much larger clone. The V gene is TRBV6-4, the J gene TRBJ2-7; D is ambiguous. V was clipped by 8 bases and J by 1 base, with 3 bases between them. This CDR3 region has 10 residues. Per germline, CDR1 MRHNA and CDR2 SNTAGT. The CDR3 coding sequence is TGTGCCAGCTGTTCCTACGAGCAGTACTTC. Translation: CASCSYEQYF.

This chain connects TRBV7-9 to TRBJ1-1; TRBD1 matches 9 bases. Germline CDR1 SEHNR, CDR2 FQNEAQ (reference sequence). V lost 3 bases and J lost 8; bases outside the gene matches: 4. CDR3 length: 13 amino acids. In DNA, the CDR3 is TGTGCCAGCAGCTTTACAGGGGGCGGAGAAGCTTTCTTT. Protein product: CASSFTGGGEAFF. Looking up the rest from reference TRBV7-9 and TRBJ1-1 gives the full variable domain: DTGVSQNPRHKITKRGQNVTFRCDPISEHNRLYWYRQTLGQGPEFLTYFQNEAQLEKSRLLSDRFSAERPKGSFSTLEIQRTEQGDSAMYLCASSFTGGGEAFFGQGTRLTVV.